Listed here are 2 T cell receptor beta chains from one sample, sequenced in a study of cytomegalovirus exposure and HLA in healthy donors. Primers: 60 Vbeta forward and 13 Jbeta reverse. Data came from immunoSEQ multiplex PCR; TCRdb stores just in-frame clones and leaves some out. The sample table includes about 140,000 clones. Sample: PBMCs. All receptors derive from a woman aged 18 to 35 in good health and CMV-seronegative.

The V call is TRBV4-3, the J call TRBJ1-5; no reliable D call. Trimming took off 0 bases at V and 0 bases at J, with 27 bases between the two ends. Germline values: CDR1 LGHNA, CDR2 YSLEER. The CDR3 consists of 22 residues. In nucleotides, the CDR3 is TGCGCCAGCAGCCAAGATCGTCCAACTGGAACCCAGGCTCCATATAGCAATCAGCCCCAGCATTTT. Its protein product is CASSQDRPTGTQAPYSNQPQHF.

The chain links TRBV7-8 to TRBJ2-6, with 7 bases aligning to TRBD1. CDR3 length: 18 amino acids. J lost 0 bases, V lost 2 bases, and 7 bases had no gene match. Germline V gene data show CDR1 as SGHVS and CDR2 as FQNEAQ. CDR3 residues: CASSLRQGRDSGANVLTF. Written as DNA, the CDR3 is TGTGCCAGCAGCTTAAGACAGGGAAGGGACTCTGGGGCCAACGTCCTGACTTTC.